The 29 T cell receptor beta chains listed next were all sequenced from one sample in a study of glioma-infiltrating T cells. Using RNA template, CDR3s of TCR alpha and beta were amplified with iRepertoire arm-PCR. TCRdb re-called the multiplex PCR reads with MiXCR, one entry per CDR3 protein. The data contain around 390,000 distinct CDR3 sequences, 41% of them singletons. Sequenced sample: glioma tissue, nonneoplastic brain tissue, or PBMCs (not recorded which). The source is a human donor with low-grade glioma or glioblastoma, undergoing nonglioma brain surgery, or in good health (not recorded which).

As regards this clonotype: A clone one base away is much larger, so this may be a read error. Because it lacks the conserved phenylalanine or tryptophan at the end, this CDR3 is likely a read error. The J gene is TRBJ1-1, the V gene TRBV20-1; D unresolved. The CDR3 length is 15 residues. The germline V gene has CDR1 DFQATT and CDR2 SNEGSKA (reference sequence). V gave up 0 bases and J gave up 0 bases, with 11 bases separating them. CDR3 sequence reads: CSARDRRAMNTEAFS. In DNA form, the CDR3 reads TGCAGTGCTAGAGATCGGAGGGCCATGAACACTGAAGCTTTCTCT.

Note on this clonotype: This clone may be a read error of a much larger clone one base away. J is TRBJ2-3 and V is TRBV28; 9 positions agree with TRBD2. The CDR3 is made up of 14 amino acids. Germline values: CDR1 MDHEN, CDR2 SYDVKM. V gave up 10 bases and J gave up 4 bases; unmatched junction bases: 9. The CDR3 DNA reads TGTGCCACCCTGAGTAGCGGGAGATCAGATACGCAGTATTTT. It specifies CATLSSGRSDTQYF.

This chain connects TRBV28 to TRBJ2-7, with D maybe TRBD2 (6 bases). This CDR3 region has 14 residues. From germline, CDR1 is MDHEN and CDR2 SYDVKM. V lost 6 bases, J lost 0 bases, and 12 bases lay in between. CDR3 amino acids: CASRFRDSSYEQYF. As DNA, the CDR3 is TGTGCCAGCAGATTCCGGGACTCCTCCTACGAGCAGTACTTC.

This chain joins TRBV5-4 and TRBJ1-2, with 9 positions matching TRBD1. The CDR3 extends over 15 amino acids. V shed 7 bases and J 7 bases; nucleotides not matched to a gene: 14. Germline-derived CDR1 and CDR2 are SGHNT and YYREEE (reference sequence). The CDR3 region is CASHGQNRGLVGYTF. The CDR3 nucleotides read TGTGCCAGCCACGGCCAAAACAGGGGGCTGGTTGGCTACACCTTC.

The chain uses TRBV7-2 and TRBJ2-5; maybe TRBD2 (7 bases). With 5 bases removed from V and 5 bases from J, the gap between germline ends came to 21 bases. This CDR3 spans 16 amino acids. Germline assignment: CDR1 SGHTA and CDR2 FQGNSA. The CDR3 DNA sequence: TGTGCCAGCAGCCCGCAGCGGAGGGGGGGTTCGGAGACCCAGTACTTC. Its protein is CASSPQRRGGSETQYF. The entire variable domain, with the rest obtained from reference TRBV7-2 and TRBJ2-5, is as follows: GAGVSQSPSNKVTEKGKDVELRCDPISGHTALYWYRQSLGQGLEFLIYFQGNSAPDKSGLPSDRFSAERTGGSVSTLTIQRTQQEDSAVYLCASSPQRRGGSETQYFGPGTRLLVL.

The rearrangement links TRBV5-1 to TRBJ2-7, with TRBD1 matching 7 bases. The CDR3 contains 15 residues. Losses at the gene ends were 4 bases for V and 0 bases for J; bases not matched to a gene: 7. Germline V CDR1 and CDR2: SGHRS, YFSETQ. CDR3 in amino acids: CASSRTGQSSYEQYF. CDR3 nucleotide sequence: TGCGCCAGCAGCAGAACGGGACAGAGCTCCTACGAGCAGTACTTC.

This clonotype was observed a handful of times. J is TRBJ2-2 and V is TRBV28, with a tentative D call TRBD2 (5 bases). CDR1 MDHEN and CDR2 SYDVKM come from the germline V gene. The CDR3 extends over 17 amino acids. Deletions cut 1 base from V and 0 bases from J, with 12 bases between. CDR3 residues: CASSLLRPGTNTGELFF. The DNA of the CDR3 is TGTGCCAGCAGTTTATTAAGGCCGGGAACGAACACCGGGGAGCTGTTTTTT.

CDR3 bases: TGTGCCAGCAGTCCGAGGAGACATGGCTACACCTTC. This sequence encodes CASSPRRHGYTF. The rearrangement links TRBV6-1 to TRBJ1-2; D gene ambiguous. V was pared by 5 bases and J by 6 bases, with 10 bases between. Germline CDR1 MNHNS, CDR2 SASEGT. This CDR3 has 12 amino acids.

As to this clonotype: A single base separates this from a much larger clone, so it may be a read error. This sequence joins TRBV27 and TRBJ2-7; D is perhaps TRBD1 (5 bases). The CDR3 is made up of 16 amino acids. Germline values: CDR1 MNHEY, CDR2 SMNVEV (reference sequence). Trimming removed 2 bases at V and 4 bases at J, with 18 bases between. The CDR3 loop is CASSLRPWGLRYEQYF. The CDR3, as DNA: TGTGCCAGCAGTTTAAGACCCTGGGGCTTACGATACGAGCAGTACTTC.

This clonotype was counted at least ten times. The chain employs TRBV20-1 and TRBJ2-5, with a possible D match to TRBD1 (7 bases). The CDR3 sequence is 15 residues long. Trimming pared 0 bases from V and 2 bases from J, leaving 13 bases between. The germline V gene encodes CDR1 DFQATT and CDR2 SNEGSKA (reference sequence). CDR3 protein: CSAREEGQHQETQYF. CDR3 sequence (DNA): TGCAGTGCTAGAGAGGAGGGACAGCATCAAGAGACCCAGTACTTC.

This rearrangement joins TRBV27 to TRBJ2-2; 8 nucleotides agree with TRBD2. Trimming took 2 bases from V and 7 from J; bases not matched to a gene: 12. Germline assignment: CDR1 MNHEY and CDR2 SMNVEV (reference sequence). The CDR3 totals 17 residues. CDR3 in amino acids: CASSLPNSGSSGGELFF. The DNA of the CDR3 is TGTGCCAGCAGTTTACCAAACAGCGGGAGTTCTGGCGGGGAGCTGTTTTTT.

Concerning this clonotype itself: One base away lies a much larger clone, so this may be a sequencing read error. In DNA form, the CDR3 reads TGTGCCAGCAGTAGTCACGACAGGGGGAACACTGAAGCTTTCTTT. It encodes CASSSHDRGNTEAFF. This chain links TRBV28 with TRBJ1-1, with 8 bases matching TRBD1. Germline V gene data show CDR1 as MDHEN and CDR2 as SYDVKM. The CDR3 totals 15 residues. J gave up 1 base and V 5 bases, and 6 bases lay outside the gene matches.

This clonotype has ten or more counts. This sequence joins TRBV6-1 and TRBJ2-3; D may be TRBD2 (6 bases). V was cut by 4 bases and J by 4 bases, with 12 bases left in between. This CDR3 contains 14 residues. Germline CDR1 and CDR2: MNHNS and SASEGT. The CDR3 is CASSAPGVPDTQYF. CDR3 DNA sequence: TGTGCCAGCAGTGCACCGGGAGTCCCAGATACGCAGTATTTT.

Ten or more counts support this clonotype. The gene calls are TRBV28 and TRBJ1-2; 8 bases fit TRBD1. The V gene's germline CDR1 is MDHEN and CDR2 SYDVKM. The trim removed 7 bases at V and 2 bases at J, leaving 18 bases unmatched. This CDR3 has 18 residues. The CDR3 loop reads CASTRNRPDRAENYGYTF. For the CDR3, the DNA is TGTGCCAGCACGCGAAATCGTCCGGACAGGGCCGAGAACTATGGCTACACCTTC.

In regard to this clonotype: The junction does not match germline at one end; this may be a read error. This chain links TRBV20-1 with TRBJ2-3, with 10 bases fitting TRBD2. This CDR3 has 16 amino acids. CDR1 and CDR2 (germline): DFQATT, SNEGSKA (reference sequence). The CDR3 loop reads CSAREPSGRATDTRYF. Here the CDR3 DNA reads TGCAGTGCTAGGGAGCCAAGCGGGAGGGCCACAGATACGCGGTATTTT.

The chain has TRBV18 and TRBJ2-3, with 10 bases aligning to TRBD2. V lost 3 bases, J lost 5 bases, and 17 bases stayed unmatched. Germline CDR1 reads KGHSH; CDR2 reads LQKENI. There are 19 residues in the CDR3. The CDR3 is CASSPQPGTSDSALDTQYF. The DNA for the CDR3 is TGTGCCAGCTCACCCCAACCCGGGACTAGCGATTCGGCATTAGATACGCAGTATTTT.

This clonotype was counted ten times or more. This chain connects TRBV28 to TRBJ2-7, with TRBD2 matching over 9 bases. CDR1 is MDHEN, CDR2 SYDVKM, per germline. This CDR3 has 14 residues. With 3 bases clipped from V and 5 bases from J, the junction kept 5 bases outside the gene matches. DNA of the CDR3: TGTGCCAGCAGTTTGGGACTAGCTCAGGACGAGCAGTACTTC. Translation gives CASSLGLAQDEQYF.

This clonotype has ten or more counts. This chain joins TRBV27 and TRBJ2-2; D gene unclear. The CDR3 has 16 amino acids. Deletions cut 3 bases from V and 0 bases from J, with 11 bases between. Germline values: CDR1 MNHEY, CDR2 SMNVEV (reference sequence). CDR3: CASSFISFANTGELFF. CDR3 DNA sequence: TGTGCCAGCAGTTTTATAAGTTTCGCGAACACCGGGGAGCTGTTTTTT.

This chain joins TRBV4-1 and TRBJ1-2; 11 bases align to TRBD1. CDR3 length: 13 residues. V dropped 3 bases and J dropped 7; count of bases not matched to a gene: 1. Germline CDR1 reads MGHRA; CDR2 reads YSYEKL. Here the CDR3 reads CASSHGTGGGYTF. In DNA, the CDR3 is TGCGCCAGCAGCCACGGGACAGGGGGTGGCTACACCTTC.

Turning to this clonotype: A much larger clone sits a single nucleotide away, making a read error possible. The V gene is TRBV2, the J gene TRBJ1-2; possibly TRBD1 for D (6 bases). The CDR3 is 14 amino acids. Germline-derived CDR1 and CDR2 are SNHLY and FYNNEI. V was pared by 4 bases and J by 7 bases, with 16 bases between. CDR3 nucleotides: TGTGCCAGCAGTGGCGAACAGGGAGTAGGTGGCTACACCTTC. This codes for CASSGEQGVGGYTF.

This clonotype showed up just a few times. As DNA, the CDR3 is TGTGCCAGCAGTTCCCCCCGGGACACCTATGGCTACACCTTC. Protein sequence: CASSSPRDTYGYTF. The chain joins TRBV6-1 to TRBJ1-2; D is possibly TRBD1 (6 bases). Germline V CDR1 and CDR2: MNHNS, SASEGT. V was shortened by 5 bases and J by 4 bases, with 14 bases between the two germline ends. The CDR3 length is 14 residues.

Only a few counts were recorded for this clonotype. This clone may be a read error of a much larger clone one base away. V is TRBV6-1 and J is TRBJ1-6; D gene unclear. With 4 bases removed from V and 13 bases from J, the gap between germline ends came to 17 bases. CDR3 length: 14 amino acids. The germline gives CDR1 MNHNS, CDR2 SASEGT. For the CDR3, the DNA is TGTGCCAGCAGTGTAAACTGGCCCCCTCTCCCCCTCCACTTT. Its protein is CASSVNWPPLPLHF.

This chain links TRBV20-1 with TRBJ2-7; D is perhaps TRBD2 (7 bases). With 2 bases removed from V and 1 base from J, the gap between germline ends came to 12 bases. CDR1 and CDR2 from the germline V gene are DFQATT and SNEGSKA (reference sequence). This CDR3 has 14 amino acids. For the CDR3, the DNA is TGCAGTGCTAGAATAGGGGGGGAGTCCTACGAGCAGTACTTC. Protein sequence: CSARIGGESYEQYF.

As concerns this clonotype: This may be a read error: a much more frequent sequence differs by one nucleotide. V gene TRBV24-1 combines with J gene TRBJ2-5, with D possibly being TRBD2 (5 bases). There are 14 residues in the CDR3. The V end lost 6 bases, the J end lost 2 bases, and 12 bases lay between the germline ends. Germline V gene sequence: CDR1 KGHDR, CDR2 SFDVKD. CDR3 sequence reads: CATSKEGGQETQYF. CDR3 nucleotide sequence: TGTGCCACCAGTAAAGAGGGCGGACAAGAGACCCAGTACTTC.

The chain couples TRBV2 to TRBJ1-1; 9 positions agree with TRBD1. The CDR3 spans 16 residues. Germline V lookup: CDR1 SNHLY, CDR2 FYNNEI. Trimming cost V 1 base and J 1 base; bases outside gene matches: 4. The CDR3 bases are TGTGCCAGCAGTGAAGTGAGGACAGGGGCGAACACTGAAGCTTTCTTT. Translating it yields CASSEVRTGANTEAFF. Full variable domain (missing parts from reference TRBV2 and TRBJ1-1): EPEVTQTPSHQVTQMGQEVILRCVPISNHLYFYWYRQILGQKVEFLVSFYNNEISEKSEIFDDQFSVERPDGSNFTLKIRSTKLEDSAMYFCASSEVRTGANTEAFFGQGTRLTVV.

As for this clonotype: A much bigger clone sits one base away, suggesting this may be a read error. The V gene is TRBV6-2 or TRBV6-3, the J gene TRBJ1-5; 7 bases line up with TRBD1. CDR3 size: 15 residues. Per the germline V gene, CDR1 is MNHEY and CDR2 is SVGEGT. Trimming at V came to 7 bases and at J to 11 bases, leaving 17 bases not matched to a gene. The CDR3 reads CASTLQRGLEQAQHF. CDR3 bases: TGTGCCAGCACCCTACAAAGGGGGCTAGAGCAGGCCCAGCATTTT.

This clonotype was counted ten times or more. The V gene is TRBV6-5, the J gene TRBJ2-7; TRBD1 matches at 9 bases. V shed 2 bases, J shed 4 bases, and the junction held 6 bases outside the gene matches. CDR3 length: 15 residues. Per germline, CDR1 MNHEY and CDR2 SVGAGI. This chain's CDR3 is CASSYNQGQGYEQYF. In nucleotides, the CDR3 is TGTGCCAGCAGTTACAACCAGGGACAGGGTTACGAGCAGTACTTC.

For this clonotype: Because the CDR3 is missing its conserved closing phenylalanine or tryptophan, this is likely a read error. DNA for the CDR3: TGTGCCAGCAGCCCACCGCGGGGGGCTCGCGACAATGAGCAGTTCCTC. This codes for CASSPPRGARDNEQFL. This sequence joins TRBV28 and TRBJ2-1, with 8 bases matching TRBD2. Germline V lookup: CDR1 MDHEN, CDR2 SYDVKM. Unmatched junction bases numbered 12, after V lost 6 bases and J lost 5 bases. The CDR3 is 16 amino acids.

V and J are TRBV27 and TRBJ2-1; unclear D gene. V lost 5 bases, J lost 2 bases, and 16 bases lay in between. Germline V CDR1 and CDR2: MNHEY, SMNVEV (reference sequence). This CDR3 comprises 16 residues. The CDR3 DNA sequence: TGTGCCAGCAGTCCCATCGGACGGCAGGCCTACAATGAGCAGTTCTTC. It encodes CASSPIGRQAYNEQFF.